This entry lists 4 T cell receptor beta chains sequenced from one sample in a study of blood T cell repertoires in COVID-19. Assay used: immunoSEQ multiplex PCR; TCRdb lists only in-frame clones, some missing. This table has 310,000 or so clones, roughly 90% appearing once. The sample consisted of peripheral blood. These receptors all come from a man aged 25-45 years with COVID-19, enrolled during active disease.

This chain links TRBV29-1 with TRBJ2-3, with a weak D call TRBD2 (6 bases). The V gene lost 2 bases and the J gene lost 5 bases, with 11 bases spanning the gap. The germline gives CDR1 SQVTM, CDR2 ANQGSEA. The CDR3 length is 13 residues. CDR3 bases: TGCAGCGTTGAAACGCGGGGCGGAGATACGCAGTATTTT. Its protein product is CSVETRGGDTQYF.

The J gene is TRBJ2-1, the V gene TRBV6-5, with 7 bases identical to TRBD2. CDR3 size: 15 residues. With 0 bases clipped from V and 4 bases from J, the junction kept 3 bases outside the gene matches. Germline V gives CDR1 MNHEY, CDR2 SVGAGI. CDR3 residues: CASSYSGGGYNEQFF. CDR3 coding DNA: TGTGCCAGCAGTTACTCTGGCGGGGGATACAATGAGCAGTTCTTC.

This rearrangement joins TRBV24-1 to TRBJ2-2, with TRBD2 matching 9 bases. J lost 4 bases, V lost 4 bases, and 9 bases had no gene match. The V gene's germline CDR1 is KGHDR and CDR2 SFDVKD. CDR3 length: 17 residues. For the CDR3, the DNA is TGTGCCACCAGTGAACCCCCGGGCGGGAGGGGCACCGGGGAGCTGTTTTTT. This encodes CATSEPPGGRGTGELFF.

The chain is built from TRBV13 and TRBJ2-5; perhaps TRBD1 as D (5 bases). Germline V lookup: CDR1 PRHDT, CDR2 FYEKMQ (reference sequence). The CDR3 is 14 amino acids. Trimming took off 4 bases at V and 5 bases at J, with 14 bases between the two ends. CDR3: CASSSPPGIETQYF. The DNA for the CDR3 is TGTGCCAGCAGCTCGCCCCCAGGGATTGAGACCCAGTACTTC. The variable domain in full, completed from reference TRBV13 and TRBJ2-5, reads AAGVIQSPRHLIKEKRETATLKCYPIPRHDTVYWYQQGPGQDPQFLISFYEKMQSDKGSIPDRFSAQQFSDYHSELNMSSLELGDSALYFCASSSPPGIETQYFGPGTRLLVL.